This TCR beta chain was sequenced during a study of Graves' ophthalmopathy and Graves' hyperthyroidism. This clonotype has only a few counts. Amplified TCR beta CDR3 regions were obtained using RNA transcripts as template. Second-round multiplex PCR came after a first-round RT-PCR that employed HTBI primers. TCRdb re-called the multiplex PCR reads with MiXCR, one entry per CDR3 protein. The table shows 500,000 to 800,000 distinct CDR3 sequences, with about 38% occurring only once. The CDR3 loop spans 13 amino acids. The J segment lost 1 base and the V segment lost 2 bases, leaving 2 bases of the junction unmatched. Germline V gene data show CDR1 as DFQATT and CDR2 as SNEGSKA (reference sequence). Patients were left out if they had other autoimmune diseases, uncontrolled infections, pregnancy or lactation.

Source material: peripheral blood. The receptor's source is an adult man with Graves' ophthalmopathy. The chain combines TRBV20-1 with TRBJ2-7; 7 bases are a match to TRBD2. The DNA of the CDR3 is TGCAGTGCTAGAATGCGGGGGTCCTACGAGCAGTACTTC. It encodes CSARMRGSYEQYF.